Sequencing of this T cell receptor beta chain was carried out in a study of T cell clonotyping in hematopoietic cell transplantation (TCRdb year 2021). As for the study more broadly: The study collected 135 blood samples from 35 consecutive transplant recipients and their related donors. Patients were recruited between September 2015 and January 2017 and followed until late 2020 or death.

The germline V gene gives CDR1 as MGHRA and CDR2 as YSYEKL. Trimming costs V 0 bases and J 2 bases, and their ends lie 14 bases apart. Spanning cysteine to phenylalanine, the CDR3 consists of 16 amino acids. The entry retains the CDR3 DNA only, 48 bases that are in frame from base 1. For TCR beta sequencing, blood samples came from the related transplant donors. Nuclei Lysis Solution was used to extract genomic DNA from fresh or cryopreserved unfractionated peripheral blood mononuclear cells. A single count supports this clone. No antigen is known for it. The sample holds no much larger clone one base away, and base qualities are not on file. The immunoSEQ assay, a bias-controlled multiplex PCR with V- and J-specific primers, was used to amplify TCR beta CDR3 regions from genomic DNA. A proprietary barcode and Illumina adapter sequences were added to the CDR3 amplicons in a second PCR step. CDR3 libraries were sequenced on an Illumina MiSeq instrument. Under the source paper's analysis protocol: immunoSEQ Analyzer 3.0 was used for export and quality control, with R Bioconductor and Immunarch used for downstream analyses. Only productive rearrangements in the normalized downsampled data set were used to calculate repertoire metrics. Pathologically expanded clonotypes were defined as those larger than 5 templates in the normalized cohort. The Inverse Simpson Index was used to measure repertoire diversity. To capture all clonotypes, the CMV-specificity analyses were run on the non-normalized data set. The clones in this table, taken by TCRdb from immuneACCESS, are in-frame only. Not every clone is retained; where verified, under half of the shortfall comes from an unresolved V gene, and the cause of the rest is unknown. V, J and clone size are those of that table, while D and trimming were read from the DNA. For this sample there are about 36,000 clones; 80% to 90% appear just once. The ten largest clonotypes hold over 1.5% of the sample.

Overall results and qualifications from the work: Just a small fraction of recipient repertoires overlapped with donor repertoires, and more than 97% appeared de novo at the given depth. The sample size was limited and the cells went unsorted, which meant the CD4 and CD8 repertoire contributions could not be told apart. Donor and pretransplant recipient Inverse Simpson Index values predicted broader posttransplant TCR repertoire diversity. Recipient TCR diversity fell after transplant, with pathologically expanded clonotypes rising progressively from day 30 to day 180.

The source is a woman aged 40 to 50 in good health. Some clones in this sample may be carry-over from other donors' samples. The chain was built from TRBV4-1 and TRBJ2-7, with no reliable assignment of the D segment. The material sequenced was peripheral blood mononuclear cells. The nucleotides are TGCGCCAGCAGCCAAGATGGTGTAGATGGCGCCTACGAGCAGTACTTC. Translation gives CASSQDGVDGAYEQYF.